Below, 21 T cell receptor beta chains from the same sample are listed, as sequenced in a study of blood T cell repertoires in COVID-19. The protocol was immunoSEQ multiplex PCR, while the TCRdb copy is restricted to in-frame clones and leaves out a portion. This repertoire shows 50,000 to 60,000 clones, approximately 88% found once; its top ten account for about 28%. Sequences were obtained from peripheral blood. Receptors were obtained from a human donor in a cohort sampled during active COVID-19.

The rearrangement links TRBV11-3 to TRBJ1-4; D gene unclear. V was pared by 10 bases and J by 0 bases, with 12 bases between. Germline values: CDR1 SGHNT, CDR2 YENEEA. There are 14 residues in the CDR3. CDR3 region: CATADYATNEKLFF. CDR3 nucleotide sequence: TGTGCCACCGCGGACTATGCAACTAATGAAAAACTGTTTTTT.

V gene TRBV9 combines with J gene TRBJ2-2; 8 positions agree with TRBD1. There are 15 residues in the CDR3. With V trimmed by 4 bases and J by 6 bases, 8 bases remained unmatched. The germline V gene encodes CDR1 SGDLS and CDR2 YYNGEE. CDR3 coding DNA: TGTGCCAGCAGCTTAAAGACAGGGGCCCCCGGGGAGCTGTTTTTT. It is translated as CASSLKTGAPGELFF.

For this clone: At one boundary the junction diverges from the germline segment, which might be a read error. This rearrangement joins TRBV24-1 to TRBJ1-5, with 7 bases aligning to TRBD1. Germline CDR1 is KGHDR and CDR2 is SFDVKD. This CDR3 is built from 14 residues. The CDR3 is CATSEAGGNLPQHF. The CDR3 DNA reads as TGTGCCACCAGTGAGGCAGGGGGGAATCTGCCCCAGCATTTT.

This chain joins TRBV10-3 and TRBJ1-1; no clear D. The CDR3 covers 15 residues. V was trimmed by 0 bases and J by 6 bases, leaving 14 bases between them. Looked up from germline, CDR1 is ENHRY and CDR2 is SYGVKD. The CDR3 DNA sequence: TGTGCCATCAGTGAGTCGGAGTCCTCCGCCGCTGAAGCTTTCTTT. Translating gives CAISESESSAAEAFF.

The chain carries TRBV30 and TRBJ2-7; TRBD2 aligns across 10 bases. The CDR3 extends over 17 amino acids. The germline V gene encodes CDR1 GTSNPN and CDR2 SVGIG (reference sequence). J lost 0 bases, V lost 2 bases, and 10 bases had no gene match. CDR3 bases: TGTGCCTGGAGTTCTCGGACTAGCGGTCATAGCTCCTACGAGCAGTACGTC. Its protein product is CAWSSRTSGHSSYEQYV.

This rearrangement joins TRBV27 to TRBJ1-2; D gene ambiguous. Between the trimmed V and J ends, which lost 0 bases and 4 bases, there was a span of 9 bases. The CDR3 runs 14 residues. Germline-derived CDR1 and CDR2 are MNHEY and SMNVEV (reference sequence). Here the CDR3 reads CASSLSWQSYGYTF. CDR3 nucleotide sequence: TGTGCCAGCAGTTTATCGTGGCAGTCCTATGGCTACACCTTC.

CDR3 sequence: CASSHVAGGPYNEQFF. The CDR3 region has the DNA TGCGCCAGCAGCCACGTAGCGGGAGGGCCCTACAATGAGCAGTTCTTC. The chain uses TRBV4-3 and TRBJ2-1; 11 bases match TRBD2. The CDR3 has 16 residues. From germline, CDR1 is LGHNA and CDR2 YSLEER. Trimming cost V 3 bases and J 2 bases; bases outside gene matches: 3.

This chain's CDR3 is CASSKVGLAGLSTSYEQYV. Written as DNA, the CDR3 is TGTGCCAGCAGCAAAGTGGGACTAGCGGGACTTTCAACCTCCTACGAGCAGTACGTC. This chain connects TRBV21-1 to TRBJ2-7; the tabulated D call, TRBD2, remains unverified against the DNA. TRBV21-1 is labeled a pseudogene. The CDR3 runs 19 residues.

This chain uses TRBV24-1 with TRBJ2-1; 9 bases are a match to TRBD1. The CDR3 contains 12 residues. After removal of 10 bases from V and 8 bases from J, the junction contained 5 bases not matched to a gene. CDR1 KGHDR and CDR2 SFDVKD come from the germline V gene. The CDR3: CATGTGMDEQFF. The DNA of the CDR3 is TGTGCCACTGGGACAGGGATGGATGAGCAGTTCTTC.

As DNA, the CDR3 is TGTGCCTGGAGGTATCCGGGACAGGGGGTTGATTACTATGGCTACACCTTC. This codes for CAWRYPGQGVDYYGYTF. V usage is TRBV30 and J usage is TRBJ1-2; 11 positions agree with TRBD1. The V and J ends lost 3 bases and 3 bases, in that order; junction bases with no gene match: 12. There are 17 residues in the CDR3. The V gene's germline CDR1 is GTSNPN and CDR2 SVGIG (reference sequence).

The chain couples TRBV7-9 to TRBJ1-2; 8 bases agree with TRBD1. The CDR3 totals 13 residues. V gave up 5 bases and J gave up 8 bases; unmatched junction bases: 7. Germline CDR1 reads SEHNR; CDR2 reads FQNEAQ (reference sequence). This chain's CDR3 is CASSPDRVFGYTF. Written as DNA, the CDR3 is TGTGCCAGCAGCCCGGACAGGGTCTTCGGCTACACCTTC.

The rearrangement uses TRBV25-1 and TRBJ2-2; D is perhaps TRBD1 (6 bases). This CDR3 is 17 amino acids long. The germline V gene encodes CDR1 MGHDK and CDR2 SYGVNS. V gave up 6 bases and J gave up 7 bases, with 24 bases separating them. The CDR3 loop is CASSPPMGRGYSGELFF. The CDR3 nucleotides are TGTGCCAGCAGCCCTCCCATGGGCAGGGGTTATAGCGGGGAGCTGTTTTTT.

This clone was detected once. The gene calls are TRBV19 and TRBJ2-7; TRBD1 matches 10 bases. Germline V lookup: CDR1 LNHDA, CDR2 SQIVND (reference sequence). The CDR3 contains 15 residues. J lost 5 bases, V lost 6 bases, and 10 bases had no gene match. The CDR3 protein is CASSSGTGARNEQYV. CDR3 nucleotide sequence: TGTGCCAGTAGCAGTGGGACAGGGGCGAGGAACGAGCAGTACGTC.

The V call is TRBV7-3, the J call TRBJ1-1; D may be TRBD1 (6 bases). Germline values: CDR1 SGHTA, CDR2 FQGTGA. V lost 5 bases, J lost 4 bases, and 11 bases lay in between. CDR3 length: 13 amino acids. CDR3 protein: CASSPQGGTEAFF. DNA for the CDR3: TGTGCCAGCAGCCCACAGGGTGGCACTGAAGCTTTCTTT.

This rearrangement joins TRBV11-3 to TRBJ2-7, with 8 bases matching TRBD1. V lost 0 bases and J lost 5; bases outside the gene matches: 18. Per germline, CDR1 SGHNT and CDR2 YENEEA. CDR3 size: 19 residues. This chain's CDR3 is CASSLDLGMFGTGPHEQYF. CDR3 bases: TGTGCCAGCAGCTTAGATTTGGGTATGTTCGGGACAGGTCCCCACGAGCAGTACTTC.

The rearrangement joins TRBV5-6 to TRBJ1-2; D is undetermined. The germline V and J ends were trimmed by 0 bases and 4 bases, with 10 bases remaining between them. CDR3 length: 14 residues. The germline V gene encodes CDR1 SGHDT and CDR2 YYEEEE. As DNA, the CDR3 is TGTGCCAGCAGCTTGGGGAGGGAGACCTATGGCTACACCTTC. Its protein is CASSLGRETYGYTF.

The V gene is TRBV2, the J gene TRBJ2-3, with a weak D call TRBD2 (5 bases). The V and J ends lost 6 bases and 0 bases respectively, with 13 bases between them. This CDR3 has 15 residues. Germline CDR1 is SNHLY and CDR2 is FYNNEI. CDR3 bases: TGTGCCAGCAGGGCTAGCTTCATAAGCACAGATACGCAGTATTTT. As protein: CASRASFISTDTQYF. The entire variable domain, with the rest obtained from reference TRBV2 and TRBJ2-3, is as follows: EPEVTQTPSHQVTQMGQEVILRCVPISNHLYFYWYRQILGQKVEFLVSFYNNEISEKSEIFDDQFSVERPDGSNFTLKIRSTKLEDSAMYFCASRASFISTDTQYFGPGTRLTVL.

This clone was observed a single time. At one boundary the junction diverges from the germline segment, which might be a read error. The chain couples TRBV3-1 (or the pseudogene TRBV3-2) to TRBJ1-5, with TRBD1 matching over 7 bases. Germline V lookup: CDR1 LGHDT, CDR2 YNNKEL (reference sequence). The CDR3 sequence is 14 residues long. The CDR3: CASRQGGADQPQHF. Here the CDR3 DNA reads TGTGCCAGCAGACAAGGGGGCGCCGATCAGCCCCAGCATTTT.

The V call is TRBV19, the J call TRBJ2-3; 12 bases are a match to TRBD1. V lost 0 bases to trimming and J lost 4 bases; unmatched junction nucleotides: 5. The CDR3 extends over 17 amino acids. Germline V CDR1 and CDR2: LNHDA, SQIVND (reference sequence). This chain's CDR3 is CASSIETGTGGADTQYF. The CDR3 DNA reads TGTGCCAGTAGTATAGAAACCGGGACAGGGGGCGCAGATACGCAGTATTTT.

The chain has TRBV9 and TRBJ2-5; TRBD2 aligns across 7 bases. The CDR3 spans 14 residues. The V and J ends lost 4 bases and 4 bases, in that order; junction bases with no gene match: 7. CDR1 SGDLS and CDR2 YYNGEE come from the germline V gene. CDR3 protein: CASSPRLAAETQYF. In DNA, the CDR3 is TGTGCCAGCAGCCCCCGACTAGCTGCAGAGACCCAGTACTTC.

J is TRBJ2-3 and V is TRBV29-1; 7 bases align to TRBD1. This CDR3 contains 12 residues. The V gene's germline CDR1 is SQVTM and CDR2 ANQGSEA. Trimming cost V 6 bases and J 6 bases; bases outside gene matches: 6. The CDR3 DNA reads TGCAGCGTCGGACAGGAGGCGGATACGCAGTATTTT. Translation: CSVGQEADTQYF.